Below are 7 T cell receptor beta chains sequenced from a single sample in a study of neurological immune-mediated disorders. The time point was: longitudinal time-point 3. A single record per CDR3 protein comes from TCRdb applying MiXCR to the 5' RACE reads. Altogether roughly 50,000 distinct CDR3 sequences are present, about an eighth being singletons, with the ten largest covering roughly 10%. Sequenced material: PBMCs. All receptors come from a male donor with HTLV-1-associated myelopathy (HAM/TSP).

This clonotype was recorded at least ten times. The V call is TRBV7-9, the J call TRBJ1-2; D ambiguous. Germline V lookup: CDR1 SEHNR, CDR2 FQNEAQ (reference sequence). The CDR3 is made up of 14 amino acids. V was cut by 2 bases and J by 8 bases, with 15 bases left in between. CDR3 in amino acids: CASSLLAIQIGYTF. The CDR3, as DNA: TGTGCCAGCAGCTTATTGGCGATCCAAATAGGCTACACCTTC. The whole variable domain, filled in from reference TRBV7-9 and TRBJ1-2, reads DTGVSQNPRHKITKRGQNVTFRCDPISEHNRLYWYRQTLGQGPEFLTYFQNEAQLEKSRLLSDRFSAERPKGSFSTLEIQRTEQGDSAMYLCASSLLAIQIGYTFGSGTRLTVV.

This clonotype was counted ten times or more. The rearrangement links TRBV10-3 to TRBJ2-7; 11 bases fit TRBD1. Germline trimming cut 3 bases from V and 9 bases from J; bases unmatched to any gene: 7. CDR1 ENHRY and CDR2 SYGVKD come from the germline V gene. This CDR3 spans 14 amino acids. The DNA for the CDR3 is TGTGCCATCAGTGAATTGGACAGGGGGCGCGCGCAGTACTTC. Translated: CAISELDRGRAQYF.

The table lists this clonotype with many counts. This chain connects TRBV10-3 to TRBJ1-2; tentative D call: TRBD1 (5 bases). The CDR3 totals 14 residues. The germline V and J ends were trimmed by 0 bases and 5 bases, with 10 bases remaining between them. Germline CDR1 is ENHRY and CDR2 is SYGVKD. The CDR3 region has the DNA TGTGCCATCAGTGAGTCCGGCAGGGAATATGGCTACACCTTC. It is translated as CAISESGREYGYTF.

This clonotype was recorded at least ten times. This chain links TRBV5-1 with TRBJ2-1; 10 positions agree with TRBD1. The V gene end was trimmed by 1 base and the J gene end by 5 bases; junction bases not matched to a gene: 6. Germline CDR1 reads SGHRS; CDR2 reads YFSETQ. This CDR3 contains 16 residues. The CDR3 nucleotides read TGCGCCAGCAGCTTGAAGATGGGACAGGGGCACAATGAGCAGTTCTTC. Its translation: CASSLKMGQGHNEQFF.

This clonotype was detected a few times. This chain links TRBV6-4 with TRBJ1-5; TRBD1 aligns across 8 bases. Germline-derived CDR1 and CDR2 are MRHNA and SNTAGT. CDR3 length: 15 residues. With V trimmed by 4 bases and J by 6 bases, 8 bases remained unmatched. In DNA form, the CDR3 reads TGTGCCAGCAGTGGGACAGGGAGGGGCAGTCAGCCCCAGCATTTT. The encoded protein is CASSGTGRGSQPQHF.

This clonotype was counted between two and nine times. The gene calls are TRBV20-1 and TRBJ1-2; the match to TRBD1 covers 10 bases. The length of the CDR3 is 15 residues. V shed 0 bases, J shed 4 bases, and the junction held 5 bases outside the gene matches. Germline CDR1 DFQATT, CDR2 SNEGSKA (reference sequence). The CDR3 loop is CSARDGTGVVYGYTF. For the CDR3, the DNA is TGCAGTGCTAGAGATGGGACAGGGGTTGTCTATGGCTACACCTTC.

In this sample, this clonotype turned up many times. The chain carries TRBV11-2 and TRBJ2-1, with D possibly called TRBD1 or TRBD2 (5 bases each). The CDR3 spans 12 residues. Per germline, CDR1 SGHAT and CDR2 FQNNGV. The CDR3 region has the DNA TGTGCTACGGGACCACATTACAATGAGCAGTTCTTC. Its protein product is CATGPHYNEQFF. Full variable domain (remainder filled in from reference TRBV11-2 and TRBJ2-1): EAGVAQSPRYKIIEKRQSVAFWCNPISGHATLYWYQQILGQGPKLLIQFQNNGVVDDSQLPKDRFSAERLKGVDSTLKIQPAKLEDSAVYLCATGPHYNEQFFGPGTRLTVL.